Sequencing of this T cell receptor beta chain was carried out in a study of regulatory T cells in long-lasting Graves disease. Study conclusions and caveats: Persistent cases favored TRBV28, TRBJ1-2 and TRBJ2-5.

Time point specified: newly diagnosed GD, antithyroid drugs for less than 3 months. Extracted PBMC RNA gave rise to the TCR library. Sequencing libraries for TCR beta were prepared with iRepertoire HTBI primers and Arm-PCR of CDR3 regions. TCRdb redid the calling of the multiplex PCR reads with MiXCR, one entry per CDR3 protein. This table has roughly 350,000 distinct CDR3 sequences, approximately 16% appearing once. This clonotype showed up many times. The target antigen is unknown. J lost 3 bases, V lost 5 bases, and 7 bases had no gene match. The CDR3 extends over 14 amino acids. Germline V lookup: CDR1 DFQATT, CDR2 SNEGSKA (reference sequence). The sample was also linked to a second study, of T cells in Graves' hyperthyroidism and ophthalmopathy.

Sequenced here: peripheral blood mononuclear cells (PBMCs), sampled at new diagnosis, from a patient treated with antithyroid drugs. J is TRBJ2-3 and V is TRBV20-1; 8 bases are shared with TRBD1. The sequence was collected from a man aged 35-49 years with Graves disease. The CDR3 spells CSAYDRGGTDTQYF. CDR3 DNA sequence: TGCAGTGCTTATGACAGGGGCGGGACAGATACGCAGTATTTT.